The 10 T cell receptor beta chains below were found in one sample sequenced in a study of a mutant IDH1 vaccine in newly diagnosed glioma. Their specific antigens are unknown. Libraries were prepared by immunoSEQ multiplex PCR; TCRdb keeps only in-frame clonotypes and omits some of them. The sample includes 40,000 to 60,000 clones, 65% to 80% of them seen just once. The sample's time point: week 35, safety follow-up. Doses of 300 ug of mutant IDH1 20-mer peptide were given with topical imiquimod. The material was PBMCs, obtained from a glioma patient whose treatment included an IDH1 peptide vaccine. All receptors derive from a man aged 35-49 years with glioma.

The V call is TRBV6-1, the J call TRBJ1-2; a weak D match, TRBD1 (5 bases). The CDR3 contains 15 residues. The V and J ends lost 1 base and 5 bases respectively, with 14 bases between them. Germline loops: CDR1 MNHNS, CDR2 SASEGT. CDR3 nucleotides: TGTGCCAGCAGTGAAGGGGGCAGGGTCAGGTATGGCTACACCTTC. Protein product: CASSEGGRVRYGYTF.

The rearrangement joins TRBV27 to TRBJ1-6; TRBD1 aligns across 7 bases. V lost 3 bases and J lost 0; bases outside the gene matches: 2. The CDR3 loop spans 16 amino acids. CDR1 is MNHEY, CDR2 SMNVEV, per germline (reference sequence). The CDR3 sequence is CASSLGDSSYNSPLHF. CDR3 DNA: TGTGCCAGCAGTTTGGGGGACAGCTCCTATAATTCACCCCTCCACTTT.

V and J are TRBV30 and TRBJ2-7, with TRBD2 identical over 8 bases. CDR1 and CDR2 (germline): GTSNPN, SVGIG (reference sequence). V trimming: 2 bases; J trimming: 3 bases; junction bases outside the gene matches: 9. The CDR3 is 15 residues long. The CDR3, as DNA: TGTGCCTGGAGTCCTGTCGCGGGGGGACACTACGAGCAGTACTTC. This sequence encodes CAWSPVAGGHYEQYF.

By share of the sample, this clone is medium-sized. The rearrangement links TRBV4-1 to TRBJ1-2; possibly TRBD1 for D (6 bases). This CDR3 spans 13 amino acids. Germline lookup yields CDR1 MGHRA and CDR2 YSYEKL. The V end was cut by 4 bases, the J end by 8 bases, with 14 bases between. CDR3: CASSRDRPNGYTF. The DNA for the CDR3 is TGCGCCAGCAGCCGCGACAGGCCTAACGGCTACACCTTC.

J is TRBJ2-5 and V is TRBV6-6; TRBD1 is a possible D gene (6 bases). Looked up from germline, CDR1 is MNHNY and CDR2 is SVGAGI (reference sequence). Trimming took off 2 bases at V and 4 bases at J, with 17 bases between the two ends. This CDR3 has 16 amino acids. The CDR3 DNA sequence: TGTGCCAGCAGTTACAGCAGGGGCCACCGGGGAGAGACCCAGTACTTC. This encodes CASSYSRGHRGETQYF.

The chain carries TRBV30 and TRBJ2-7; D call uncertain. CDR3 size: 15 residues. The V and J ends lost 0 bases and 0 bases respectively, with 12 bases between them. Germline values: CDR1 GTSNPN, CDR2 SVGIG (reference sequence). The CDR3 nucleotides are TGTGCCTGGAGTGTACCTGAGTATAGCTCCTACGAGCAGTACTTC. Translation gives CAWSVPEYSSYEQYF. Supplemented by reference TRBV30 and TRBJ2-7, the full variable domain reads SQTIHQWPATLVQPVGSPLSLECTVEGTSNPNLYWYRQAAGRGLQLLFYSVGIGQISSEVPQNLSASRPQDRQFILSSKKLLLSDSGFYLCAWSVPEYSSYEQYFGPGTRLTVT.

This chain joins TRBV6-6 and TRBJ2-2; D ambiguous. This CDR3 comprises 14 residues. Trimming shortened V by 6 bases and J by 1 base, and 9 bases separated the two germline ends. CDR1 and CDR2 (germline): MNHNY, SVGAGI (reference sequence). The CDR3 nucleotides read TGTGCCAGCAGCGGCCCAGGGAACACCGGGGAGCTGTTTTTT. Its protein product is CASSGPGNTGELFF.

V usage is TRBV9 and J usage is TRBJ2-7; TRBD1 aligns across 9 bases. Trimming at V came to 0 bases and at J to 4 bases, leaving 5 bases not matched to a gene. This CDR3 contains 15 residues. Germline V gene data show CDR1 as SGDLS and CDR2 as YYNGEE. The CDR3 DNA follows: TGTGCCAGCAGCGTAGAACAGGGGGCGATGTACGAGCAGTACTTC. Translation gives CASSVEQGAMYEQYF.

The sample holds a few counts of this clone. The chain uses TRBV9 and TRBJ1-2; 8 bases map to TRBD1. Germline CDR1 SGDLS, CDR2 YYNGEE. This CDR3 region has 11 residues. Trimming at V came to 7 bases and at J to 6 bases, leaving 2 bases not matched to a gene. The CDR3 loop reads CASRQGNGYTF. CDR3 in DNA: TGTGCCAGCCGACAGGGGAATGGCTACACCTTC.

V gene TRBV6-1 combines with J gene TRBJ1-2; no reliable D call. CDR1 and CDR2 from the germline V gene are MNHNS and SASEGT. The CDR3 sequence is 14 residues long. The germline V and J ends were trimmed by 1 base and 7 bases, with 13 bases remaining between them. The CDR3 nucleotides read TGTGCCAGCAGTGAAGAGGCAGGTCGGGTTGGCTACACCTTC. Translated: CASSEEAGRVGYTF.